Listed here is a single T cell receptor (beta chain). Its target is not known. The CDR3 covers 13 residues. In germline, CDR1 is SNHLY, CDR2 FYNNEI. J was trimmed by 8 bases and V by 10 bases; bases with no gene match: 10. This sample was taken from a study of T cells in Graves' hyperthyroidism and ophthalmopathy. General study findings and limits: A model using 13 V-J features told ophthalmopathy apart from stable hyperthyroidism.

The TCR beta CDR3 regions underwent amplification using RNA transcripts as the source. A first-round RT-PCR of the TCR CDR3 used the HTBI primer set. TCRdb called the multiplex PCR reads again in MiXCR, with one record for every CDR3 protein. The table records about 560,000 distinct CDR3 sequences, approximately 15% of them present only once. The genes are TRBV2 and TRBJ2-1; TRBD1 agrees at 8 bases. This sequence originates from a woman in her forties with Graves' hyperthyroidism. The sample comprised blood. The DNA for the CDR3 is TGTGCCACCGGACAGGGTCAGCTAGATGAGCAGTTCTTC. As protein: CATGQGQLDEQFF.